The TCR beta chain under discussion was sequenced for a study of CD8+ T cells in alopecia areata. Regarding this clone: Its specificity is not known. This same CDR3 is encoded by further DNA sequences in the sample.

Looked up from germline, CDR1 is MGHDK and CDR2 is SYGVNS. With 3 bases clipped from V and 5 bases from J, the junction kept 7 bases outside the gene matches. This CDR3 has 15 residues. Study outcomes and limitations: Clonality was higher in lesional than normal scalp, especially in alopecia totalis/universalis.

Documented treatment: oral pan-JAK inhibitor, 5-10 mg twice daily. Extraction of RNA preceded its reverse transcription into cDNA, which served as the sequencing template. Here immunoSEQ multiplex PCR was the method, and the copy in TCRdb shows in-frame clones only, minus some. The repertoire holds approximately 190,000 clones, 58% seen once, with 4.5% to 6% in the top ten. V is TRBV25-1 and J is TRBJ2-5; 9 bases are a match to TRBD1. The receptor's source is a human donor with alopecia areata. This sample comprised CD4+ T cells sorted from blood, obtained at week 24, from a patient treated with tofacitinib. In nucleotides, the CDR3 is TGTGCCAGCAGTGACCGGACAGGGGTGGCGGAGACCCAGTACTTC. Translated: CASSDRTGVAETQYF.